The clone carrying this TCR beta chain was observed a single time. J was trimmed by 14 bases and V by 4 bases; bases with no gene match: 18. The CDR3 runs 16 residues. The germline CDR1 and CDR2 sequences are MNHNS and SASEGT. This record comes from a study of CD8 T cells in Susac syndrome. Reverse transcription of roughly 0.5 to 1 ug RNA was carried out with random hexamers. TCRdb passed the immunoSEQ multiplex PCR reads through MiXCR, listing each CDR3 protein once. The sample includes 180,000 or so distinct CDR3 sequences, more than 90% of them seen just once. This receptor was identified in a human donor with multiple sclerosis. This sequence joins TRBV6-1 and TRBJ1-1; 11 bases are a match to TRBD1. The specimen sequenced was CD4+ T cells from PBMCs. The CDR3 sequence: CASSATTAAGQGVPFF. The CDR3 region has the DNA TGTGCCAGCAGTGCCACTACCGCGGCGGGACAGGGGGTTCCCTTCTTT.